This T cell receptor (beta chain) came from a study of molecular identifiers for immune sequencing clone quantification. Background on the study: Sequencing covered four of five parts into which replicate RNA from approximately 22,000 or 94,000 naive CD8 cells was split.

Listed TCR primers, together with previously described methods, were used for the bulk TCR libraries. From the PCR reads, TCRdb called clonotypes with MiXCR, one entry per CDR3 protein. The sample holds 60,000 to 70,000 distinct CDR3 sequences, about 17% seen once. Trimming pared 6 bases from V and 3 bases from J, leaving 18 bases between. This CDR3 is built from 16 residues. Germline CDR1 reads DFQATT; CDR2 reads SNEGSKA (reference sequence). Each library that profiled naive CD8 cells came from around 20,000 to 1,000,000 sorted cells with 10%, 30% or 50% RNA. This clonotype was detected ten times or more. Its antigen is as yet unknown. Notes on the study in general: Over 99% of CMV-specific effector molecules, but under 1% of naive ones, were in clones above 20 copies.

The chain links TRBV20-1 to TRBJ1-6; D is perhaps TRBD1 (6 bases). The material sequenced was naive CD8+ T cells from blood, with Jurkat cell RNA spiked in. Subset described: FACS-sorted CD8+CD4-CCR7+CD45RA+ naive T cells. This receptor was taken from a human donor in good health. Some libraries in this study had Jurkat cell RNA spiked in. In DNA form, the CDR3 reads TGCAGTGCCAAAACAGGGAATCTCGTCTATAATTCACCCCTCCACTTT. Its protein product is CSAKTGNLVYNSPLHF.